The rows below give T cell receptor beta chains drawn from one sample of a study of blood T cell repertoires in COVID-19. Clones were read by immunoSEQ multiplex PCR, and TCRdb kept only the in-frame ones, dropping some. The data hold nearly 200,000 clones, with approximately 80% observed a single time. The sample taken for sequencing was peripheral blood. All receptors come from a human donor in a cohort sampled during active COVID-19. Both conserved end residues are part of each CDR3. The D gene is left open where the match is weak. Clone size is stated in some rows and not others, as once, few, many or a class when expanded.

size: -
J: TRBJ2-7
D: TRBD2
V: TRBV19
CDR3: CASSTLGLAGSYEQYF
DNA: TGTGCCAGTAGTACACTGGGACTAGCGGGATCCTACGAGCAGTACTTC

size: -
J: TRBJ1-5
D: -
V: TRBV5-1
CDR3: CASSLDSNNQPQHF
DNA: TGCGCCAGCAGCTTGGACAGCAATAATCAGCCCCAGCATTTT

size: -
J: TRBJ2-3
D: -
V: TRBV5-1
CDR3: CASSSMGRDTQYF
DNA: TGCGCCAGCAGCTCCATGGGCAGAGATACGCAGTATTTT

size: -
J: TRBJ2-2
D: -
V: TRBV18
CDR3: CASSQELAVTGELFF
DNA: TGTGCCAGCTCACAAGAACTAGCAGTCACCGGGGAGCTGTTTTTT

size: -
J: TRBJ1-4
D: -
V: TRBV6-4
CDR3: CASSIHRVRATNEKLFF
DNA: TGTGCCAGCAGTATCCACAGGGTCCGCGCAACTAATGAAAAACTGTTTTTT

size: few
J: TRBJ1-6
D: -
V: TRBV19
CDR3: CASRRQDHSPLHF
DNA: TGTGCCAGTAGGAGACAGGACCATTCACCCCTCCACTTT

size: -
J: TRBJ2-5
D: TRBD1
V: TRBV2
CDR3: CASSDDRGMQETQYF
DNA: TGTGCCAGCAGTGACGACAGGGGGATGCAAGAGACCCAGTACTTC

size: -
J: TRBJ2-3
D: TRBD2
V: TRBV11-2
CDR3: CASSLGASGSADTQYF
DNA: TGTGCCAGCAGCTTAGGGGCTAGCGGGAGCGCAGATACGCAGTATTTT

size: -
J: TRBJ1-3
D: TRBD1
V: TRBV30
CDR3: CAWSIEKGARGNTIYF
DNA: TGTGCCTGGAGTATCGAGAAGGGGGCGCGAGGAAACACCATATATTTT

size: few
J: TRBJ1-2
D: TRBD1
V: TRBV3-1/TRBV3-2
CDR3: CASRQRTGVRDYGYTF
DNA: TGTGCCAGCAGGCAAAGGACAGGGGTACGGGACTATGGCTACACCTTC

size: -
J: TRBJ2-2
D: -
V: TRBV30
CDR3: CAWSVRPGLREKNPPTGELFF
DNA: TGTGCCTGGAGTGTACGGCCGGGACTGCGCGAAAAAAACCCTCCAACCGGGGAGCTGTTTTTT

size: -
J: TRBJ1-6
D: -
V: TRBV5-5
CDR3: CASSFHYSLNPDSPLHF
DNA: TGTGCCAGCAGCTTCCATTACTCTCTCAATCCGGATTCACCCCTCCACTTT

size: -
J: TRBJ1-3
D: TRBD1
V: TRBV6-6
CDR3: CASRPGGGNTIYF
DNA: TGTGCCAGCAGACCAGGGGGTGGAAACACCATATATTTT

size: -
J: TRBJ2-3
D: -
V: TRBV27
CDR3: CASTNPSGTQYF
DNA: TGTGCCAGCACTAACCCTTCTGGTACGCAGTATTTT

size: -
J: TRBJ1-1
D: -
V: TRBV19
CDR3: CASSIGHYTEAFF
DNA: TGTGCCAGTAGTATTGGACACTACACTGAAGCTTTCTTT

size: -
J: TRBJ2-7
D: TRBD1
V: TRBV30
CDR3: CAGNGRDRAYEQYF
DNA: TGTGCCGGTAACGGAAGGGACAGAGCCTACGAGCAGTACTTC

size: -
J: TRBJ2-3
D: TRBD2
V: TRBV9
CDR3: CASSVAGTSLASTDTQYF
DNA: TGTGCCAGCAGCGTAGCCGGGACTAGTCTTGCGAGCACAGATACGCAGTATTTT

size: -
J: TRBJ1-3
D: TRBD1
V: TRBV28
CDR3: CASSGQANTIYF
DNA: TGTGCCAGCAGTGGACAGGCAAACACCATATATTTT

size: -
J: TRBJ2-5
D: TRBD2
V: TRBV28
CDR3: CASSMGLAGVFETQYF
DNA: TGTGCCAGCAGTATGGGACTAGCGGGAGTTTTTGAGACCCAGTACTTC

size: -
J: TRBJ1-1
D: -
V: TRBV14
CDR3: CASTTGTTEAFF
DNA: TGTGCCAGCACCACAGGGACCACTGAAGCTTTCTTT

size: once
J: TRBJ2-1
D: TRBD2
V: TRBV10-3
CDR3: CAISERLAGVEQFF
DNA: TGTGCCATCAGTGAGAGGCTAGCGGGAGTTGAGCAGTTCTTC

size: once
J: TRBJ1-2
D: -
V: TRBV1
CDR3: CTSNPGGGNDYGYTF
DNA: TGCACCAGCAATCCCGGGGGGGGGAACGACTATGGCTACACCTTC

size: -
J: TRBJ2-1
D: -
V: TRBV6-5
CDR3: CASSYFPLSYNEQFF
DNA: TGTGCCAGCAGTTACTTCCCCCTCTCCTACAATGAGCAGTTCTTC

size: once
J: TRBJ2-1
D: -
V: TRBV28
CDR3: CASSFSPLHGEQFF
DNA: TGTGCCAGCAGTTTCTCCCCCCTCCACGGTGAGCAGTTCTTC

size: few
J: TRBJ2-7
D: -
V: TRBV11-2
CDR3: CASSFGGLQAYEQYF
DNA: TGTGCCAGCAGCTTCGGAGGGCTTCAAGCTTACGAGCAGTACTTC

size: -
J: TRBJ2-2
D: -
V: TRBV5-1
CDR3: CASSLAQVVTGELFF
DNA: TGCGCCAGCAGCTTGGCCCAGGTAGTCACCGGGGAGCTGTTTTTT

size: -
J: TRBJ1-5
D: TRBD1
V: TRBV28
CDR3: CASSLGTGGSNQPQHF
DNA: TGTGCCAGCAGTCTCGGGACAGGGGGCTCCAATCAGCCCCAGCATTTT

size: -
J: TRBJ1-1
D: TRBD1
V: TRBV19
CDR3: CASSPDRVHNTEAFF
DNA: TGTGCCAGTAGTCCTGACAGGGTACACAACACTGAAGCTTTCTTT

size: -
J: TRBJ1-5
D: TRBD1
V: TRBV9
CDR3: CAREITGGGNQPQHF
DNA: TGTGCCAGAGAAATTACAGGGGGCGGTAATCAGCCCCAGCATTTT

size: -
J: TRBJ2-3
D: -
V: TRBV11-3
CDR3: CASSTGTDTQYF
DNA: TGTGCCAGCAGCACGGGAACAGATACGCAGTATTTT

size: -
J: TRBJ1-2
D: TRBD1
V: TRBV6-5
CDR3: CASRILTGTWYGYTF
DNA: TGTGCCAGCAGAATACTGACAGGGACTTGGTATGGCTACACCTTC

size: -
J: TRBJ2-2
D: -
V: TRBV29-1
CDR3: CSDRQNTGELFF
DNA: TGCAGCGACCGACAGAACACCGGGGAGCTGTTTTTT

size: -
J: TRBJ1-1
D: -
V: TRBV7-9
CDR3: CASSRHPVNTEAFF
DNA: TGTGCCAGCAGCCGCCATCCGGTTAACACTGAAGCTTTCTTT

size: -
J: TRBJ2-3
D: -
V: TRBV6-8
CDR3: CASKYPLEGASTDTQYF
DNA: TGTGCCAGCAAGTACCCGTTGGAGGGGGCAAGCACAGATACGCAGTATTTT

size: -
J: TRBJ2-2
D: TRBD1
V: TRBV15
CDR3: CATQKRQGAPGELFF
DNA: TGTGCCACCCAGAAACGGCAGGGGGCTCCCGGGGAGCTGTTTTTT

size: -
J: TRBJ2-1
D: -
V: TRBV6-5
CDR3: CATQRGPSSYNEQFF
DNA: TGTGCCACCCAGCGCGGGCCGAGCTCCTACAATGAGCAGTTCTTC

size: -
J: TRBJ2-4
D: -
V: TRBV14
CDR3: CASSGALKGIQYF
DNA: TGTGCCAGCAGCGGGGCTCTTAAGGGCATTCAGTACTTC

size: -
J: TRBJ2-1
D: -
V: TRBV2
CDR3: CASSEPPFQGTNEQFF
DNA: TGTGCCAGCAGTGAACCCCCCTTCCAGGGTACGAATGAGCAGTTCTTC

size: -
J: TRBJ2-2
D: TRBD2
V: TRBV24-1
CDR3: CATSDPGGGLNTGELFF
DNA: TGTGCCACCAGTGACCCGGGAGGGGGACTGAACACCGGGGAGCTGTTTTTT

size: -
J: TRBJ2-5
D: -
V: TRBV6-2/TRBV6-3
CDR3: CASSYVSGQETQYF
DNA: TGTGCCAGCAGTTACGTTAGCGGCCAAGAGACCCAGTACTTC

size: -
J: TRBJ2-5
D: TRBD2
V: TRBV19
CDR3: CASSKLAGGEETQYF
DNA: TGTGCCAGTAGTAAACTAGCGGGAGGAGAAGAGACCCAGTACTTC

size: -
J: TRBJ2-2
D: -
V: TRBV5-1
CDR3: CASSLGSPGELFF
DNA: TGCGCCAGCAGCTTGGGAAGCCCCGGGGAGCTGTTTTTT

size: -
J: TRBJ1-4
D: -
V: TRBV4-2
CDR3: CASSQEPTRATGEKLFF
DNA: TGTGCCAGCAGCCAAGAACCGACCAGAGCAACGGGGGAAAAACTGTTTTTT

size: -
J: TRBJ2-7
D: TRBD2
V: TRBV7-2
CDR3: CASSLWARTSDYEQYF
DNA: TGTGCCAGCAGCTTATGGGCCCGGACTAGCGACTACGAGCAGTACTTC

size: -
J: TRBJ1-1
D: -
V: TRBV19
CDR3: CASSIRVLGNTEAFF
DNA: TGTGCCAGTAGTATCCGGGTACTCGGGAACACTGAAGCTTTCTTT

size: -
J: TRBJ1-2
D: -
V: TRBV25-1
CDR3: CASSDGGYYGYTF
DNA: TGTGCCAGCAGTGATGGCGGCTACTATGGCTACACCTTC

size: -
J: TRBJ2-1
D: -
V: TRBV27
CDR3: CASSLSEGSFNEQFF
DNA: TGTGCCAGCAGTTTATCGGAAGGGAGTTTCAATGAGCAGTTCTTC

size: -
J: TRBJ2-3
D: -
V: TRBV6-2/TRBV6-3
CDR3: CASSPRGAPPFTDTQYF
DNA: TGTGCCAGCAGCCCTCGGGGGGCTCCCCCTTTCACAGATACGCAGTATTTT

size: -
J: TRBJ1-6
D: TRBD1
V: TRBV9
CDR3: CASSASGTANSPLHF
DNA: TGTGCCAGCAGCGCCTCCGGGACAGCGAATTCACCCCTCCACTTT

size: -
J: TRBJ2-1
D: -
V: TRBV10-2
CDR3: CASSESRADYNEQFF
DNA: TGCGCCAGCAGTGAGTCGAGGGCCGACTACAATGAGCAGTTCTTC

size: few
J: TRBJ1-4
D: -
V: TRBV6-6
CDR3: CASTRGVAEKLFF
DNA: TGTGCCAGTACACGGGGGGTCGCGGAAAAACTGTTTTTT

size: -
J: TRBJ2-1
D: -
V: TRBV5-1
CDR3: CASSLQDLTYNEQFF
DNA: TGCGCCAGCAGCTTACAGGATCTAACCTACAATGAGCAGTTCTTC

size: once
J: TRBJ1-5
D: -
V: TRBV7-2
CDR3: CASSAAGSGNNQPQHF
DNA: TGTGCCAGCAGCGCAGCCGGCAGCGGAAACAATCAGCCCCAGCATTTT

size: -
J: TRBJ1-6
D: TRBD1
V: TRBV27
CDR3: CASSLLGQGISSPLHF
DNA: TGTGCCAGCAGTTTACTGGGACAGGGCATCTCTTCACCCCTCCACTTT

size: -
J: TRBJ2-3
D: TRBD2
V: TRBV9
CDR3: CASSVGTSVGDTQYF
DNA: TGTGCCAGCAGCGTAGGGACTAGCGTTGGAGATACGCAGTATTTT

size: -
J: TRBJ1-5
D: -
V: TRBV28
CDR3: CASRLGDPQPQHF
DNA: TGTGCCAGCAGATTAGGAGATCCACAGCCCCAGCATTTT

size: -
J: TRBJ2-5
D: -
V: TRBV18
CDR3: CASSPPDIDQETQYF
DNA: TGTGCCAGCTCACCACCGGACATTGATCAAGAGACCCAGTACTTC